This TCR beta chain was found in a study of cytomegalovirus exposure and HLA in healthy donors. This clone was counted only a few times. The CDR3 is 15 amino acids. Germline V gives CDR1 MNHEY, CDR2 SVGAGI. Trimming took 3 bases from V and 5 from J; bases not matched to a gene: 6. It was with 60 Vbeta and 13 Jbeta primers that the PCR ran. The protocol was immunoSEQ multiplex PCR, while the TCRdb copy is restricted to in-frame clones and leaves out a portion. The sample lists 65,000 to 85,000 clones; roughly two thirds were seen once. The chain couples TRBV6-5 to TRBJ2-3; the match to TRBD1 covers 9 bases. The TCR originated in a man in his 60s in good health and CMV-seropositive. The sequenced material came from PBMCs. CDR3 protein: CASSYQTGGKDTQYF. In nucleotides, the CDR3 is TGTGCCAGCAGTTATCAGACAGGGGGGAAAGATACGCAGTATTTT.